The present TCR beta chain was sequenced within a study of blood T cell repertoires in COVID-19. Study background: T cells, B-cell-depleted T cells, or PBMCs supplied cDNA or gDNA.

As processed by the authors: For nucleated cells, counts were estimated from reference gene primer amplification. Sequencing was performed with immunoSEQ multiplex PCR; in TCRdb, only in-frame clones are kept and a portion is missing. That table is the source of V, J and clone size, and D and trimming were worked out from the DNA. The sample has about 130,000 clones, around 87% seen once. CDR1 and CDR2 (germline): GTSNPN, SVGIG (reference sequence). The CDR3 totals 13 residues. V shed 5 bases, J shed 3 bases, and the junction held 6 bases outside the gene matches. The specimen sequenced was peripheral blood. The sequence derives from a woman aged 55-75 years with acute or convalescent COVID-19. The rearrangement uses TRBV30 and TRBJ1-2; 7 bases fit TRBD1. Here the CDR3 DNA reads TGTGCCTGGGCCCCCGGGACAGACTATGGCTACACCTTC. Translated: CAWAPGTDYGYTF. Variable domain in full (rest from reference TRBV30 and TRBJ1-2): SQTIHQWPATLVQPVGSPLSLECTVEGTSNPNLYWYRQAAGRGLQLLFYSVGIGQISSEVPQNLSASRPQDRQFILSSKKLLLSDSGFYLCAWAPGTDYGYTFGSGTRLTVV.